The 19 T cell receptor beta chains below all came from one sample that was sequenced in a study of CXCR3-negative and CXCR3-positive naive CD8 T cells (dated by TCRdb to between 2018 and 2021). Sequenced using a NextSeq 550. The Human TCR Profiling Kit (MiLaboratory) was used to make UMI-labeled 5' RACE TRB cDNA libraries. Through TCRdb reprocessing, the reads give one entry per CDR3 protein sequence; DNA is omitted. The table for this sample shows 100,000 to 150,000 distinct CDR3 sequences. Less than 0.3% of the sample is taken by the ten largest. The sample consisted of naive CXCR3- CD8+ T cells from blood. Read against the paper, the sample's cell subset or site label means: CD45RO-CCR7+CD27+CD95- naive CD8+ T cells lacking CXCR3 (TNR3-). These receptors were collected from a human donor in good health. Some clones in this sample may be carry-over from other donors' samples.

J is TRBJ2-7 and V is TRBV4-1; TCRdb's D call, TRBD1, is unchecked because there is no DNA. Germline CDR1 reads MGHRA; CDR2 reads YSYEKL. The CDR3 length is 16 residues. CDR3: CASSQDSGTAGYEQYF.

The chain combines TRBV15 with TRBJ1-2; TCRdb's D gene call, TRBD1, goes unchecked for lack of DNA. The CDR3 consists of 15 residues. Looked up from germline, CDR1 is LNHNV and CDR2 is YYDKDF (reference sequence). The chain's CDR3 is CATSDRDALALGYTF.

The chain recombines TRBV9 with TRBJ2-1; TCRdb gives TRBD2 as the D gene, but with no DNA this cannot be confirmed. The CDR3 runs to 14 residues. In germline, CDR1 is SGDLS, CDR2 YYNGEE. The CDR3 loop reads CASSASGRYNEQFF.

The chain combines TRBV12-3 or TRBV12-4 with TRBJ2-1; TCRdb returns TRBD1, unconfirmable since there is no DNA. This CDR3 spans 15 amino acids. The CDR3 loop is CASTPPRASYNEQFF.

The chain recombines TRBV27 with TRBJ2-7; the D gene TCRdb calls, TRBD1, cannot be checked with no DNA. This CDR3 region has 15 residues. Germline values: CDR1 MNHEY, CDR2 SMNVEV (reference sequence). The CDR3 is CASSLKGTGDYEQYF.

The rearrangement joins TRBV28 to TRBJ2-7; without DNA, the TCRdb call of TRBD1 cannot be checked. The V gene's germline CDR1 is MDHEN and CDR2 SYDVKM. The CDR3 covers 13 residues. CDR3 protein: CASSSRWGYEQYF.

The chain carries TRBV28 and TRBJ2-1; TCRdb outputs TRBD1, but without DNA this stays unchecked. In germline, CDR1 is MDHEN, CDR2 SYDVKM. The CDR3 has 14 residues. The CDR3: CASSLRGPHNEQFF.

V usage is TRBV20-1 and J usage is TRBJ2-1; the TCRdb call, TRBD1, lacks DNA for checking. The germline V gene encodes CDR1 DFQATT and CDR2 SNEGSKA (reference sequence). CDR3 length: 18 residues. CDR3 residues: CSAIPAVTEPLRYNEQFF.

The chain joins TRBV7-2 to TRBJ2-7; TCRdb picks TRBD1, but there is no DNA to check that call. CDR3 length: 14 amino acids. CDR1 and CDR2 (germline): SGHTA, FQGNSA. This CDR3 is CASNPLRASYEQYF.

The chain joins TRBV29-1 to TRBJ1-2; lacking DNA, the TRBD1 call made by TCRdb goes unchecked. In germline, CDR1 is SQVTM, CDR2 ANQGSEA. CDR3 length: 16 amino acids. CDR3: CSVEDFPGQHNYGYTF. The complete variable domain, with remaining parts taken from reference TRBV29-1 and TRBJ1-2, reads SAVISQKPSRDICQRGTSLTIQCQVDSQVTMMFWYRQQPGQSLTLIATANQGSEATYESGFVIDKFPISRPNLTFSTLTVSNMSPEDSSIYLCSVEDFPGQHNYGYTFGSGTRLTVV.

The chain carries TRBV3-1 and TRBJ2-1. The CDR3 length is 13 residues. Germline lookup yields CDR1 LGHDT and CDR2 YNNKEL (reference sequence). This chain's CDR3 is CASSQDEWNEQFF.

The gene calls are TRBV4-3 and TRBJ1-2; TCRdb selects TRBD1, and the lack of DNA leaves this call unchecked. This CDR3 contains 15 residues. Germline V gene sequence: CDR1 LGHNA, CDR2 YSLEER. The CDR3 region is CASSQGTGVRDGYTF.

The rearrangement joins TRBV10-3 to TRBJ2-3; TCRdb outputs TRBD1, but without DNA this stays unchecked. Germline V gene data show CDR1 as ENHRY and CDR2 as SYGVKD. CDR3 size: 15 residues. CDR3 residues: CAISEPGTEYDTQYF.

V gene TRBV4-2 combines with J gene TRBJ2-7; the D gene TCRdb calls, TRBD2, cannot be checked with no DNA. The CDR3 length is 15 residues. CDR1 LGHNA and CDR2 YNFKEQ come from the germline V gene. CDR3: CASSQEKGLEYEQYF.

CDR3 loop: CASSHQLAGIQDTQYF. The chain joins TRBV4-1 to TRBJ2-3; TCRdb indicates TRBD2, and absent DNA this call remains unverified. The CDR3 extends over 16 amino acids. Germline V gives CDR1 MGHRA, CDR2 YSYEKL.

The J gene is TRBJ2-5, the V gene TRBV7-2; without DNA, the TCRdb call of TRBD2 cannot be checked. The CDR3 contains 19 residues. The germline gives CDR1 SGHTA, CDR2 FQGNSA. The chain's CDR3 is CASSGRRGLAGGPEETQYF. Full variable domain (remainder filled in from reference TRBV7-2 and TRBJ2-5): GAGVSQSPSNKVTEKGKDVELRCDPISGHTALYWYRQSLGQGLEFLIYFQGNSAPDKSGLPSDRFSAERTGGSVSTLTIQRTQQEDSAVYLCASSGRRGLAGGPEETQYFGPGTRLLVL.

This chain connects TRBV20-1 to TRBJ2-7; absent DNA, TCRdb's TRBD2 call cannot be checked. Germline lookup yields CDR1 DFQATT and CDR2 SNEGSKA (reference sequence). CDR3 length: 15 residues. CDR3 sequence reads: CSARAVELDGYEQYF.

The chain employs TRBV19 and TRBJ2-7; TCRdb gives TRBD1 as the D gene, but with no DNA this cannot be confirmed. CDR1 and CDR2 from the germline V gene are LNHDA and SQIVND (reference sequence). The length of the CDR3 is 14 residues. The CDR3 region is CASSPGGGNYEQYF.

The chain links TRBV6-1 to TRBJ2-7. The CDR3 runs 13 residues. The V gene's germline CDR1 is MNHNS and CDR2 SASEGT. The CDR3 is CASSAMTSYEQYF.